This T cell receptor (beta chain) came from a study of shared T cell receptors in the human thymus. V gave up 6 bases and J gave up 2 bases, with 14 bases separating them. Germline V gene data show CDR1 as MNHNS and CDR2 as SASEGT. The CDR3 runs to 14 residues. Assay: immunoSEQ multiplex PCR; the TCRdb copy retains only in-frame clones and omits some. The sample includes about 660,000 clones, approximately 87% seen only once; the top ten take roughly 0.0087%. The same data also contributed to another study, on human thymus T cells.

The chain carries TRBV6-1 and TRBJ2-7; possibly TRBD2 for D (5 bases). This TCR was recovered from a boy under two years old with a congenital heart defect. Material for sequencing was thymocytes. CDR3 region: CASSLRTPPYEQYF. For the CDR3, the DNA is TGTGCCAGCAGCCTTAGGACTCCACCCTACGAGCAGTACTTC.